This T cell receptor beta chain was sequenced in a study of CD8 T cells in Susac syndrome (dated by TCRdb to between 2018 and 2021). For the study in its entirety: Repertoire sequencing was used to test whether CD8+ T cell activation and differentiation in Susac syndrome was antigen driven.

Peripheral blood CD8+ and CD4+ T cells from healthy donors, Susac syndrome patients and multiple sclerosis patients were profiled by high-throughput TCR beta sequencing. Treatment-naive patients with stable or active relapsing-remitting disease fulfilling revised McDonald criteria were used as multiple sclerosis controls. Bulk CD8+ and CD4+ T cells were purified by magnetic negative isolation, while CD8+ TEMRA cells were enriched using FACS. Blood was collected in EDTA tubes and processed within 24 hours, with PBMCs isolated through density gradient centrifugation. PBMCs intended for TCR sequencing were cryopreserved in liquid nitrogen and were subsequently thawed in a 37 degrees C water bath. The sorted or isolated CD4+, CD8+ and CD8+ TEMRA cells reached a purity of at least 90%. V is cut by 4 bases and J by 5 bases, and the space between the germline ends is 5 bases. CDR1 and CDR2 are drawn from the germline V gene (reference sequence): MNHEY, SMNVEV. Measured from the cysteine to the phenylalanine, the CDR3 is 11 residues long. The read is trimmed to its CDR3 DNA, 33 bases read in frame from base 1.

RNA was extracted using the RNeasy kit, and roughly 0.45 to 1 microgram was reverse transcribed with random hexamers. TCR beta CDR3 regions were amplified with the immunoSEQ multiplex PCR assay covering 54 Vbeta and 13 Jbeta segments. PCR amplification bias was corrected using a synthetic template baseline for primer optimization and computational correction. As for the authors' bioinformatics: Only productive sequences were kept, with reads annotated to V, D and J genes according to IMGT and analyzed in immunoSEQ Analyzer. To calculate clonality, Shannon entropy was normalized by log2 of the number of productive unique sequences and then subtracted from one. For each patient and control, public and private clones were evaluated among the 100 most prevalent clones. Clones were defined as Susac-specific when absent from the healthy and MS cohorts, from roughly 1,000 published viral clones and from other ImmuneACCESS disease sequences. TCRdb handled the public reads itself, with Q25 trimming in fastp and clone calling in MiXCR, and kept productive beta chains. Duplicate CDR3 protein sequences are folded into a single record with the most common DNA and genes. The V and J calls shown here were made by TCRdb, not taken from the authors' results. Recorded for this sample are around 160,000 distinct CDR3 sequences; approximately 94% of them occurred a single time. About 0.09% of the sample is taken by the ten largest.

The table lists this clonotype with a few counts. Its cognate antigen has yet to be identified. No base qualities exist here, and no much larger clone lies one base off it. Paper-wide results and their limitations: The study acknowledged that relatively few individuals were included in the TCR sequencing and HLA analysis.

The sequence is built from TRBV27 and TRBJ2-5, and the D gene may be TRBD1, 5 bases matching. What was sequenced was CD4+ T cells from PBMCs. This sequence was found in a human donor with multiple sclerosis. The base sequence is TGTGCCAGCAGTTGGGGCGAGACCCAGTACTTC. This yields the protein CASSWGETQYF.